The sequence of this T cell receptor beta chain was determined in a study of control samples from healthy donors and cancer patients. V lost 1 base, J lost 8 bases, and 11 bases lay in between. The CDR3 spans 13 residues. Germline CDR1 is LNHDA and CDR2 is SQIVND (reference sequence). Method: immunoSEQ multiplex PCR; TCRdb's copy keeps in-frame clones and lacks some. The table has over 100,000 clones, roughly 90% seen once. Sequencing was done on a sample of blood. The sequence was collected from a man between 18 and 29 years old in good health. This chain connects TRBV19 to TRBJ1-2; D gene uncertain. The CDR3 nucleotides read TGTGCCAGTAGTATAGCCCGAATTGGGGGCTACACCTTC. Its protein is CASSIARIGGYTF.